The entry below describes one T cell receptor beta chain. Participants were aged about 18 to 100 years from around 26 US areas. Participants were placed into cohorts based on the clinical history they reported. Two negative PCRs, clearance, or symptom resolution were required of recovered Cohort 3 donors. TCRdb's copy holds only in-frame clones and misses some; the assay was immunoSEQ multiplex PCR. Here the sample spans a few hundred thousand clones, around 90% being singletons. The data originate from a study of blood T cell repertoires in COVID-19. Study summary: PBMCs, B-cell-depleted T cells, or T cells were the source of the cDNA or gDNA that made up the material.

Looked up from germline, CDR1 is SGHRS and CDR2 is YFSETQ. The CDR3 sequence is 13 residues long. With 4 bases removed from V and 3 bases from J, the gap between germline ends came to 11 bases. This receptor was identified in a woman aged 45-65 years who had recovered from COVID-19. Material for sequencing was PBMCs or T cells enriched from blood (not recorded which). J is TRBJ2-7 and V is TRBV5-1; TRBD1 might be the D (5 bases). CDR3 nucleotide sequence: TGCGCCAGCAGCACTGGACAAATCTACGAGCAGTACTTC. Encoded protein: CASSTGQIYEQYF.